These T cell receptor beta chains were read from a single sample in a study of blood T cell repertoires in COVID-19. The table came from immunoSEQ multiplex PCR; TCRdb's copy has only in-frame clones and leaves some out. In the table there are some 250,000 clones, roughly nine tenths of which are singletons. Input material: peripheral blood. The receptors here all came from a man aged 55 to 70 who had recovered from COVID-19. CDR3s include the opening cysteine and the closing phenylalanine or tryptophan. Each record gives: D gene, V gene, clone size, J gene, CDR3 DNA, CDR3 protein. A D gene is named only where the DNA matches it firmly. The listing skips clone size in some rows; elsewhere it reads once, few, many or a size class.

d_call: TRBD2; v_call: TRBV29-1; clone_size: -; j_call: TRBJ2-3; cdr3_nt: TGCAGCGGTACTAGCGGGGGAGCAGATACGCAGTATTTT; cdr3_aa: CSGTSGGADTQYF
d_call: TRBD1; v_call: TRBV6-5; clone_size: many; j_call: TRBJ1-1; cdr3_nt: TGTGCCAGCACTATTACAGGGGACACTGAAGCTTTCTTT; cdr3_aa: CASTITGDTEAFF
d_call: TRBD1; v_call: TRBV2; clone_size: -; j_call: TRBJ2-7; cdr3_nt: TGTGCCAGCAGGGGACAGCCCAACTCCTACGAGCAGTACTTC; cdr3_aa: CASRGQPNSYEQYF
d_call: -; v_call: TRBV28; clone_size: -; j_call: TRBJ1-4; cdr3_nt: TGTGCCAGCTTTGAGACGGGTAACGGAGAAAAACTGTTTTTT; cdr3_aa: CASFETGNGEKLFF
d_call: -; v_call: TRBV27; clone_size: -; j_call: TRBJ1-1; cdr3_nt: TGTGCCAGCAGTTTATACCCCAACGGGGATGAAGCTTTCTTT; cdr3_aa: CASSLYPNGDEAFF
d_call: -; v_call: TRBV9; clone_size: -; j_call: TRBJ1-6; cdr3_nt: TGTGCCAGCAGCGTAGCCGAGACAGGCTATTCACCCCTCCACTTT; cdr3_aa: CASSVAETGYSPLHF
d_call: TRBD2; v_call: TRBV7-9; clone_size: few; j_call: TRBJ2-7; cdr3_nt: TGTGCCAGCAGCTCGAGTTGGCTAGCGGTGCCCTACGAGCAGTACTTC; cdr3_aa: CASSSSWLAVPYEQYF
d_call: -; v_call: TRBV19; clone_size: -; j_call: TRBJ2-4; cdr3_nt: TGTGCCAGTAGTGTCGTCGAACTAGCCAAAAACATTCAGTACTTC; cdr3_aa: CASSVVELAKNIQYF
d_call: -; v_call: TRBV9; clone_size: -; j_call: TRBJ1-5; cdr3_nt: TGTGCCAGCAGCGTAGGCGCGAGCAATCAGCCCCAGCATTTT; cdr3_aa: CASSVGASNQPQHF
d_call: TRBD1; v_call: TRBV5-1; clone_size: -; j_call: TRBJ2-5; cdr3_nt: TGCGCCAGCAGCTTGGCGGGACAGTCCCAAGAGACCCAGTACTTC; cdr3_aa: CASSLAGQSQETQYF
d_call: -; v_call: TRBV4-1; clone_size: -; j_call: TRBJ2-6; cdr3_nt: TGCGCCAGCAGCCAAGAATCGTACGCGGGGTCTGGGGCCAACGTCCTGACTTTC; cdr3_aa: CASSQESYAGSGANVLTF
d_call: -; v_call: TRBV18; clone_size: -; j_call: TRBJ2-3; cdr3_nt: TGTGCCAGCTCAGGGACTCATTCTAGCACAGATACGCAGTATTTT; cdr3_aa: CASSGTHSSTDTQYF
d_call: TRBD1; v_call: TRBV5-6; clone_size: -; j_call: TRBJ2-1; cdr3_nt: TGTGCCAGCAGCTTTTGGTACAGGGGCAACAATGAGCAGTTCTTC; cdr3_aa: CASSFWYRGNNEQFF
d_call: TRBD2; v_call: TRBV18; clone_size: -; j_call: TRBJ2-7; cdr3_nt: TGTGCCAGCTCACCCCGAGGGAGCGGGGGCTCCTACGAGCAGTACTTC; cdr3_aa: CASSPRGSGGSYEQYF
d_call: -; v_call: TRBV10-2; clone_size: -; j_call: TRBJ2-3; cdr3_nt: TGCGCCAGAGCCCCCCTAGCGACCAAGGATACGCAGTATTTT; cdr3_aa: CARAPLATKDTQYF
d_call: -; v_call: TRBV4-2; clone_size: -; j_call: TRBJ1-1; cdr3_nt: TGTGCCAGCAGCCAAGAATCACAGATGAACACTGAAGCTTTCTTT; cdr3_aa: CASSQESQMNTEAFF
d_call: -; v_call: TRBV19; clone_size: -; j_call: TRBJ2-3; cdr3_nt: TGTGCCAGTAGTATCACAGGCACAGATACGCAGTATTTT; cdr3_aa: CASSITGTDTQYF
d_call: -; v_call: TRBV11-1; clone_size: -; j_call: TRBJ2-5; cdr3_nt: TGTGCCAGCAGCTTCGAAGAGACCCAGTACTTC; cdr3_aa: CASSFEETQYF
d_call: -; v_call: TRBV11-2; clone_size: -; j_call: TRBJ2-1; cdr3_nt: TGTGCCAGCAGCACCCTCCGGTCCGTCGGGTATGAGCAGTTCTTC; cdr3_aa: CASSTLRSVGYEQFF
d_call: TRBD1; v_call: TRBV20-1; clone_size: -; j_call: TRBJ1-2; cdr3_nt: TGCAGTGCTACTGAAGGACAGGAAGCTGGGCGGGGCTACACCTTC; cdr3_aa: CSATEGQEAGRGYTF
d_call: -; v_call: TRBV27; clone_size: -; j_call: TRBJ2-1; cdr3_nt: TGTGCCAGCAGTTTAAGGCAGGCCAATGAGCAGTTCTTC; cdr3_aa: CASSLRQANEQFF
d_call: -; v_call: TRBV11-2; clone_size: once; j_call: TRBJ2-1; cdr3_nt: TGTGCCAGCAGCCCCTTCGGGGGCTACAATGAGCAGTTCTTC; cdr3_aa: CASSPFGGYNEQFF
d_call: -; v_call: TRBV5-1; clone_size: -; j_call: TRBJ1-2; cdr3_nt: TGCGCCAGCAGCTACGGAGCTAACTATGGCTACACCTTC; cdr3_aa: CASSYGANYGYTF
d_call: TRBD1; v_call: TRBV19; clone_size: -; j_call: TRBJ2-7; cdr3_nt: TGTGCCAGTAGCTCGGGGACAGGGGTTCGTTTCGGGCAGTACTTC; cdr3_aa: CASSSGTGVRFGQYF
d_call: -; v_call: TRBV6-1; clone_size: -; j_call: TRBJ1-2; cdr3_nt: TGTGCCAGCAGTGAAGATAATATAAACTATGGCTACACCTTC; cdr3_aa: CASSEDNINYGYTF
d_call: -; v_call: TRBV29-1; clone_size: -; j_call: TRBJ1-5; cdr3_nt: TGCAGCGTAGCCGACAGGAGAGACCAGCCCCAGCATTTT; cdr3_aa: CSVADRRDQPQHF
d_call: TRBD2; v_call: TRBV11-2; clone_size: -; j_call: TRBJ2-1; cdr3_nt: TGTGCCAGCAGCTCCCCAGCGGGGGATTACAATGAGCAGTTCTTC; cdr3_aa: CASSSPAGDYNEQFF
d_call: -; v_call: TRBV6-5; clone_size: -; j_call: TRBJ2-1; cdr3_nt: TGTGCCAGCACGACTAGTTTTCTCCTCAATGAGCAGTTCTTC; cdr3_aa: CASTTSFLLNEQFF
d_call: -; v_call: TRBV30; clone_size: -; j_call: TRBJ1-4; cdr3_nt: TGTGCCTGGAGGGGACATAATGAAAAACTGTTTTTT; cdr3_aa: CAWRGHNEKLFF
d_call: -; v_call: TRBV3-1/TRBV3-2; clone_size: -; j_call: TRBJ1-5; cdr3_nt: TGTGCCAGCAGCCAAGACCTTTCTCAGCCCCAGCATTTT; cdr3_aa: CASSQDLSQPQHF
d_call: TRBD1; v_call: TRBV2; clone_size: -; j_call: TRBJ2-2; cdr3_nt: TGTGCCAGCAGTAGGGGGACAGGGGTAATAGCCGGGGAGCTGTTTTTT; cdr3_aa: CASSRGTGVIAGELFF
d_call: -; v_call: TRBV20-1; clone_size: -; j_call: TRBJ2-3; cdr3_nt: TGCAGTGCTACCGCCAGAACGCAGTATTTT; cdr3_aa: CSATARTQYF
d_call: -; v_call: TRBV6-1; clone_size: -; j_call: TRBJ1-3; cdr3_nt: TGTGCCAGCAGTAAAGGAACGACAGGCCCGGCTGGAAACACCATATATTTT; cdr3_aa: CASSKGTTGPAGNTIYF
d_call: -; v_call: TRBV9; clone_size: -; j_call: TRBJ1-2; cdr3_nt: TGTGCCAGCTCAGGGACTAACTATGGCTACACCTTC; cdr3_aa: CASSGTNYGYTF
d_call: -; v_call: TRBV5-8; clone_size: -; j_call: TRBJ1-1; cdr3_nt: TGTGCCAGCAGCTTGCGGGGGAGGAACGCTGAAGCTTTCTTT; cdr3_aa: CASSLRGRNAEAFF
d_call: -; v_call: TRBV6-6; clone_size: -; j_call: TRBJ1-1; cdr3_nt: TGTGCCAGCGCCGGGGGGGACACTGAAGCTTTCTTT; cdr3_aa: CASAGGDTEAFF
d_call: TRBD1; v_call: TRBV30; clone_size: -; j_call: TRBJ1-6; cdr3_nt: TGTGCCTGCAAAACCGGGACAGTCAATTCACCCCTCCACTTT; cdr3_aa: CACKTGTVNSPLHF
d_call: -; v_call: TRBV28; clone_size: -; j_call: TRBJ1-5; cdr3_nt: TGTGCCAGCAGTGTAGGGGGGGGGAGCAATCAGCCCCAGCATTTT; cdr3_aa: CASSVGGGSNQPQHF
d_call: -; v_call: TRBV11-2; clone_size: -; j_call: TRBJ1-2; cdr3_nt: TGTGCCAGCAGCTTAGATGATCAGGGAAGGAATGGCTACACCTTC; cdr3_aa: CASSLDDQGRNGYTF
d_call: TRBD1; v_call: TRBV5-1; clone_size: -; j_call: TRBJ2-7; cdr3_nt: TGCGCCAGCAGCCCGGGACAGGGATCGAGCTCCTACGAGCAGTACTTC; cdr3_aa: CASSPGQGSSSYEQYF